Listed here are 21 T cell receptor beta chains from one sample, sequenced in a study of naive and memory T cell subsets. Two oligonucleotides, mixed equimolar, formed the beta constant-region primer covering TRBC1 and TRBC2. Nested alpha and beta constant-region primers with the SP2 primer drove four PCR rounds on ligated cDNA. TCRdb re-analysed the UMI-ligation and nested PCR reads in MiXCR, keeping a single row per CDR3 protein. The sample consists of tens of thousands of distinct CDR3 sequences, about 8.2% of them appearing once. What was sequenced was naive CD8+ T cells from blood. These receptors were taken from a human donor in good health.

Points on this clonotype: An end of the junction does not agree with germline; a read error may underlie this. The chain recombines TRBV20-1 with TRBJ1-3; 7 bases map to TRBD1. CDR3 length: 14 residues. Looked up from germline, CDR1 is DFQATT and CDR2 is SNEGSKA (reference sequence). This chain's CDR3 is CSARQGDSGNTLYF. The CDR3 region has the DNA TGCAGTGCTAGACAGGGGGATTCTGGAAACACCCTATATTTT.

The chain employs TRBV7-6 and TRBJ2-7, with D perhaps matching TRBD1 (5 bases). Germline lookup yields CDR1 SGHVS and CDR2 FNYEAQ. The CDR3 has 15 residues. The V end lost 1 base, the J end lost 0 bases, and 10 bases lay between the germline ends. The chain's CDR3 is CASSLEQASSYEQYF. The CDR3 DNA follows: TGTGCCAGCAGCTTAGAACAGGCAAGCTCCTACGAGCAGTACTTC.

This clonotype came up many times. The V and J genes are TRBV11-2 and TRBJ2-3, with D uncertain. The CDR3 runs 17 residues. Per germline, CDR1 SGHAT and CDR2 FQNNGV. Deletions cut 1 base from V and 2 bases from J, with 16 bases between. The CDR3 protein is CASSLGTRPVDTDTQYF. The CDR3 DNA is TGTGCCAGCAGCTTAGGGACGCGACCGGTCGACACAGATACGCAGTATTTT.

This clonotype was counted a few times. The chain carries TRBV20-1 and TRBJ1-6, with 7 bases identical to TRBD1. The germline V gene has CDR1 DFQATT and CDR2 SNEGSKA (reference sequence). The CDR3 extends over 12 amino acids. The CDR3 DNA reads as TGCGGTGGGCAGGGGGATAATTCACCCCTCCACTTT. This translates into CGGQGDNSPLHF.

The chain has TRBV29-1 and TRBJ2-1; the match to TRBD2 covers 11 bases. Germline CDR1 reads SQVTM; CDR2 reads ANQGSEA. The junction had 4 bases not matched to a gene; V was cut back by 4 bases and J by 8 bases. The CDR3 covers 13 residues. CDR3 bases: TGCAGCGTTGGCCTAGCGGGAGGCTATGAGCAGTTCTTC. Its translation: CSVGLAGGYEQFF.

The chain is built from TRBV7-2 and TRBJ1-6; TRBD1 agrees at 7 bases. With V trimmed by 5 bases and J by 7 bases, 5 bases remained unmatched. This CDR3 region has 14 residues. Germline values: CDR1 SGHTA, CDR2 FQGNSA. The CDR3 DNA sequence: TGTGCCAGCAGCCGAATGACAGGGAATTCACCCCTCCACTTT. It yields the protein CASSRMTGNSPLHF.

A few counts support this clonotype. V and J are TRBV7-9 and TRBJ2-7, with D unresolved. V lost 5 bases and J 3 bases, leaving 5 bases between the germline ends. CDR3 length: 11 amino acids. The V gene's germline CDR1 is SEHNR and CDR2 FQNEAQ (reference sequence). The CDR3 protein is CASSPLYEQYF. The CDR3 DNA follows: TGTGCCAGCAGCCCACTCTACGAGCAGTACTTC. The full variable domain, with the rest looked up from reference TRBV7-9 and TRBJ2-7, is DTGVSQNPRHKITKRGQNVTFRCDPISEHNRLYWYRQTLGQGPEFLTYFQNEAQLEKSRLLSDRFSAERPKGSFSTLEIQRTEQGDSAMYLCASSPLYEQYFGPGTRLTVT.

This clonotype was seen at least ten times. This chain uses TRBV7-9 with TRBJ1-1; D not resolved. This CDR3 is 14 amino acids long. CDR1 is SEHNR, CDR2 FQNEAQ, per germline (reference sequence). The germline V and J ends were trimmed by 2 bases and 1 base, with 8 bases remaining between them. DNA of the CDR3: TGTGCCAGCAGCTTATTAGGTGCGAACACTGAAGCTTTCTTT. Protein: CASSLLGANTEAFF.

At least ten counts were recorded for this clonotype. The chain combines TRBV5-1 with TRBJ1-5; D might be TRBD1 (5 bases). V shed 1 base and J shed 2 bases, with 10 bases lying between them. Germline CDR1 reads SGHRS; CDR2 reads YFSETQ. The CDR3 is made up of 15 amino acids. CDR3 loop: CASSLSGLGNQPQHF. The CDR3 DNA reads TGCGCCAGCAGCTTGTCAGGGTTGGGCAATCAGCCCCAGCATTTT. The full variable domain, with the rest looked up from reference TRBV5-1 and TRBJ1-5, is KAGVTQTPRYLIKTRGQQVTLSCSPISGHRSVSWYQQTPGQGLQFLFEYFSETQRNKGNFPGRFSGRQFSNSRSEMNVSTLELGDSALYLCASSLSGLGNQPQHFGDGTRLSIL.

This clonotype was counted a few times. The chain recombines TRBV4-1 with TRBJ2-1; D unclear. The germline V and J ends were trimmed by 1 base and 5 bases, with 12 bases remaining between them. Germline assignment: CDR1 MGHRA and CDR2 YSYEKL. The CDR3 runs to 15 residues. CDR3 in amino acids: CASSQGAGKNNEQFF. The CDR3 DNA reads TGCGCCAGCAGCCAAGGAGCAGGCAAAAACAATGAGCAGTTCTTC.

This clonotype was counted between two and nine times. The chain links TRBV7-9 to TRBJ2-5, with 7 bases lining up with TRBD1. After removal of 5 bases from V and 2 bases from J, the junction contained 5 bases not matched to a gene. The CDR3 extends over 14 amino acids. Germline V gene sequence: CDR1 SEHNR, CDR2 FQNEAQ (reference sequence). The CDR3 loop reads CASSPRQGQETQYF. The CDR3 nucleotides are TGTGCCAGCAGCCCCCGACAGGGACAAGAGACCCAGTACTTC.

The chain has TRBV4-1 and TRBJ2-1; D ambiguous. V lost 0 bases to trimming and J lost 0 bases, with 12 bases between them. Germline CDR1 MGHRA, CDR2 YSYEKL. This CDR3 has 17 residues. CDR3 coding DNA: TGCGCCAGCAGCCAAGATCGTCAATTGAGCTCCTACAATGAGCAGTTCTTC. It specifies CASSQDRQLSSYNEQFF.

This clonotype was counted a few times. The chain carries TRBV7-9 and TRBJ2-1; the D gene is possibly TRBD2 (6 bases). CDR1 is SEHNR and CDR2 is FQNEAQ in the germline V gene (reference sequence). The CDR3 is made up of 15 amino acids. V was trimmed by 1 base and J by 6 bases, leaving 13 bases between them. Written as DNA, the CDR3 is TGTGCCAGCAGCTTAGTGGGAGGAATCGTCAATGAGCAGTTCTTC. Translating it yields CASSLVGGIVNEQFF.

This clonotype was recorded a few times. The chain uses TRBV7-9 and TRBJ2-2; D remains ambiguous. The CDR3 is 14 amino acids. CDR1 SEHNR and CDR2 FQNEAQ come from the germline V gene (reference sequence). The ends were cut back, 3 bases at V and 2 bases at J, with 7 bases in the middle. CDR3 region: CASSFDGNTGELFF. CDR3 coding DNA: TGTGCCAGCAGCTTTGACGGTAACACCGGGGAGCTGTTTTTT. Using reference TRBV7-9 and TRBJ2-2 for the parts outside the CDR3, the full variable domain is DTGVSQNPRHKITKRGQNVTFRCDPISEHNRLYWYRQTLGQGPEFLTYFQNEAQLEKSRLLSDRFSAERPKGSFSTLEIQRTEQGDSAMYLCASSFDGNTGELFFGEGSRLTVL.

The gene calls are TRBV6-2 or TRBV6-3 and TRBJ2-7, with D perhaps given as TRBD1 or TRBD2 (6 bases each). The CDR3 spans 15 residues. Germline V gene data show CDR1 as MNHEY and CDR2 as SVGEGT. With 5 bases removed from V and 2 bases from J, the gap between germline ends came to 16 bases. The CDR3 bases are TGTGCCAGCAGTCCACCCCAGGGGAGGCCCTACGAGCAGTACTTC. Encoded protein: CASSPPQGRPYEQYF.

This clonotype was recorded many times. This chain uses TRBV6-2 or TRBV6-3 with TRBJ2-7, with 9 bases identical to TRBD2. J lost 3 bases, V lost 6 bases, and 6 bases had no gene match. This CDR3 is built from 14 residues. Germline CDR1 and CDR2: MNHEY and SVGEGT. CDR3 residues: CASSTGGGGYEQYF. The CDR3 nucleotides are TGTGCCAGCAGCACCGGCGGGGGGGGCTACGAGCAGTACTTC.

The V call is TRBV12-3 or TRBV12-4, the J call TRBJ2-7; tentatively, D is TRBD2 (5 bases). The CDR3 runs 13 residues. The V and J ends lost 6 bases and 4 bases respectively, with 13 bases between them. This CDR3 reads CASSLAVGYEQYF. The DNA of the CDR3 is TGTGCCAGCAGCCTAGCCGTCGGGTACGAGCAGTACTTC.

This clonotype was detected a few times. The rearrangement links TRBV12-3 or TRBV12-4 to TRBJ2-2; the D is unclear. With 8 bases removed from V and 0 bases from J, the gap between germline ends came to 4 bases. CDR3 size: 12 residues. CDR3 region: CASWANTGELFF. CDR3 coding DNA: TGTGCCAGCTGGGCGAACACCGGGGAGCTGTTTTTT.

The chain joins TRBV19 to TRBJ2-1; 7 bases are a match to TRBD2. V was pared by 5 bases and J by 4 bases, with 8 bases of the junction left unmatched. The CDR3 extends over 15 amino acids. CDR1 and CDR2 (germline): LNHDA, SQIVND (reference sequence). The CDR3, as DNA: TGTGCCAGTAGTTGGTGGGAGGGCCGATACAATGAGCAGTTCTTC. Translating gives CASSWWEGRYNEQFF.

In its sample, this clonotype was seen a few times. The rearrangement joins TRBV20-1 to TRBJ2-7; 12 nucleotides agree with TRBD2. The junction had 9 bases not matched to a gene; V was cut back by 1 base and J by 5 bases. Germline loops: CDR1 DFQATT, CDR2 SNEGSKA (reference sequence). The CDR3 has 16 amino acids. CDR3 sequence: CSARGLAGGLLHEQYF. CDR3 in DNA: TGCAGTGCTAGAGGTCTAGCGGGAGGGCTACTCCACGAGCAGTACTTC.

There are many counts of this clonotype. The rearrangement joins TRBV28 to TRBJ2-7, with a weak D call TRBD2 (6 bases). Trimming left V 6 bases short and J 6 bases short, with 15 bases between. The CDR3 consists of 13 residues. CDR1 and CDR2 from the germline V gene are MDHEN and SYDVKM. The CDR3 reads CASRPGTPLEQYF. DNA of the CDR3: TGTGCCAGCAGGCCCGGGACTCCCCTCGAGCAGTACTTC. The whole variable domain, filled in from reference TRBV28 and TRBJ2-7, reads DVKVTQSSRYLVKRTGEKVFLECVQDMDHENMFWYRQDPGLGLRLIYFSYDVKMKEKGDIPEGYSVSREKKERFSLILESASTNQTSMYLCASRPGTPLEQYFGPGTRLTVT.